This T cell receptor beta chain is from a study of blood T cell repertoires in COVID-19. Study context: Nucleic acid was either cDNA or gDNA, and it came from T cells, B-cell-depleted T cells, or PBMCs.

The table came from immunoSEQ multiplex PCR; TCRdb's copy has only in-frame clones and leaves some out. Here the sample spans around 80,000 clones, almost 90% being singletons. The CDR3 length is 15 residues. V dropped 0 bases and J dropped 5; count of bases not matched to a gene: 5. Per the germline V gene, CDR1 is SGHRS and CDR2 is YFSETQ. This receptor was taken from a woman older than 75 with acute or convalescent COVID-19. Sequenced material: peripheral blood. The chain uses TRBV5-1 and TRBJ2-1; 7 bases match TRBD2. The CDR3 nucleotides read TGCGCCAGCAGCTTGGTGTCTAGCGGCAACAATGAGCAGTTCTTC. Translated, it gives CASSLVSSGNNEQFF.